The 14 T cell receptor beta chains below were found in one sample sequenced in a study of response to subunit inactivated influenza vaccine. TCRdb passed the RT-PCR reads through MiXCR, listing each CDR3 protein once. This sample has 450,000 to 550,000 distinct CDR3 sequences, with 25% found just once. The source material was CD4+ T cells sorted from PBMCs, sampled approximately 5 days after vaccination. The receptors here all came from a man in his forties or fifties who received an inactivated influenza vaccine.

This clonotype was seen more than once but under ten times. The V call is TRBV11-1, the J call TRBJ2-2; D might be TRBD1 or TRBD2, each matching 5 bases. The CDR3 is 18 residues long. Deletions cut 2 bases from V and 2 bases from J, with 18 bases between. Germline V gene data show CDR1 as SGHAT and CDR2 as FQDESV (reference sequence). CDR3 coding DNA: TGTGCCAGCAGCTTAAGGTTTCCGGGGCGGACCAACACCGGGGAGCTGTTTTTT. It is translated as CASSLRFPGRTNTGELFF.

The rearrangement links TRBV19 to TRBJ1-5, with TRBD1 matching over 7 bases. Germline lookup yields CDR1 LNHDA and CDR2 SQIVND (reference sequence). Trimming took 7 bases from V and 7 from J; bases not matched to a gene: 7. The CDR3 runs to 13 residues. CDR3 amino acids: CASTTGVGQPQHF. The CDR3 DNA reads TGTGCCAGTACTACAGGGGTGGGGCAGCCCCAGCATTTT.

The chain employs TRBV5-1 and TRBJ2-7; D remains ambiguous. The V and J ends lost 0 bases and 2 bases respectively, with 6 bases between them. Germline V gene data show CDR1 as SGHRS and CDR2 as YFSETQ. The CDR3 covers 13 residues. The CDR3 loop reads CASSLENTYEQYF. The CDR3 DNA sequence: TGCGCCAGCAGCTTGGAAAATACCTACGAGCAGTACTTC.

The chain is built from TRBV7-9 and TRBJ2-7; D ambiguous. Looked up from germline, CDR1 is SEHNR and CDR2 is FQNEAQ (reference sequence). Trimming pared 0 bases from V and 6 bases from J, leaving 9 bases between. The CDR3 has 13 amino acids. The CDR3 DNA reads TGTGCCAGCAGCTTAGCGGGGTGGACCGAGCAGTACTTC. Its translation: CASSLAGWTEQYF. The full variable domain, completed using reference TRBV7-9 and TRBJ2-7, is DTGVSQNPRHKITKRGQNVTFRCDPISEHNRLYWYRQTLGQGPEFLTYFQNEAQLEKSRLLSDRFSAERPKGSFSTLEIQRTEQGDSAMYLCASSLAGWTEQYFGPGTRLTVT.

The V and J genes are TRBV5-4 and TRBJ2-5; no clear D gene. This CDR3 contains 16 residues. The germline V and J ends were trimmed by 0 bases and 2 bases, with 14 bases remaining between them. Germline values: CDR1 SGHNT, CDR2 YYREEE (reference sequence). CDR3: CASSLGPDVTQETQYF. The CDR3 region has the DNA TGTGCCAGCAGCTTGGGACCGGACGTCACACAAGAGACCCAGTACTTC.

This rearrangement joins TRBV20-1 to TRBJ2-7; a possible D gene is TRBD1 (6 bases). The CDR3 runs to 14 residues. Trimming cost V 3 bases and J 3 bases, with 15 bases left between them. From germline, CDR1 is DFQATT and CDR2 SNEGSKA (reference sequence). The CDR3 nucleotides read TGCAGTGCTAGTACCAGGGGCATGGGCTACGAGCAGTACTTC. Translation gives CSASTRGMGYEQYF.

In its sample, this clonotype was seen a few times. V is TRBV20-1 and J is TRBJ2-7; D ambiguous. The CDR3 loop spans 12 amino acids. Between the trimmed V and J ends, which lost 0 bases and 7 bases, there was a span of 10 bases. CDR1 and CDR2 (germline): DFQATT, SNEGSKA (reference sequence). The CDR3 sequence is CSARDPFREQYF. The DNA of the CDR3 is TGCAGTGCTAGAGATCCATTTCGGGAGCAGTACTTC.

The sample holds a few counts of this clonotype. The chain combines TRBV9 with TRBJ2-1; 7 bases are shared with TRBD2. This CDR3 is 16 amino acids long. Trimming cost V 3 bases and J 1 base; bases outside gene matches: 7. Germline V CDR1 and CDR2: SGDLS, YYNGEE. CDR3 bases: TGTGCCAGCAGCGGACCAGCGGGAAGGTCCTACAATGAGCAGTTCTTC. Translation gives CASSGPAGRSYNEQFF.

The chain is built from TRBV20-1 and TRBJ1-1; D not resolved. The V end lost 2 bases, the J end lost 5 bases, and 21 bases lay between the germline ends. Germline V gene data show CDR1 as DFQATT and CDR2 as SNEGSKA (reference sequence). The CDR3 extends over 16 amino acids. CDR3 in DNA: TGCAGTGCTAGACTCACCTCGGCACAGCTACCGACTGAAGCTTTCTTT. This translates into CSARLTSAQLPTEAFF.

Concerning this clonotype: A read error may explain this, as a much larger clone is one base away. The chain recombines TRBV6-1 with TRBJ1-1; D call uncertain. The CDR3 has 14 amino acids. Germline assignment: CDR1 MNHNS and CDR2 SASEGT. Trimming removed 7 bases at V and 5 bases at J, with 17 bases between. CDR3 sequence reads: CASIQMWGGTEAFF. The CDR3 DNA is TGTGCCAGCATCCAAATGTGGGGTGGGACTGAAGCTTTCTTT.

This CDR3 is CASSAGTGGTDTQYF. CDR3 in DNA: TGTGCCAGCAGTGCCGGGACAGGGGGCACAGATACGCAGTATTTT. The chain is built from TRBV6-4 and TRBJ2-3; 10 nucleotides align to TRBD1. This CDR3 has 15 residues. Germline values: CDR1 MRHNA, CDR2 SNTAGT. V dropped 4 bases and J dropped 1; count of bases not matched to a gene: 2.

This chain links TRBV20-1 with TRBJ1-4; 8 nucleotides match TRBD1. Germline CDR1 and CDR2: DFQATT and SNEGSKA (reference sequence). This CDR3 region has 13 residues. Trimming cost V 4 bases and J 8 bases; bases outside gene matches: 6. CDR3 residues: CSAIRGREEKLFF. CDR3 coding DNA: TGCAGTGCTATCAGGGGGCGCGAAGAAAAACTGTTTTTT.

This clonotype was found a few times. The chain joins TRBV20-1 to TRBJ2-1; no clear D gene. Trimming left V 4 bases short and J 10 bases short, with 17 bases between. Germline CDR1 and CDR2: DFQATT and SNEGSKA (reference sequence). The CDR3 has 13 residues. The CDR3 reads CSATLRRAREQFF. Here the CDR3 DNA reads TGCAGTGCTACCCTAAGACGGGCGCGCGAGCAGTTCTTC.

The chain links TRBV2 to TRBJ2-2; 11 nucleotides match TRBD1. Germline loops: CDR1 SNHLY, CDR2 FYNNEI. This CDR3 has 15 amino acids. V was pared by 6 bases and J by 7 bases, with 7 bases of the junction left unmatched. CDR3: CASRRTGGHGGELFF. The CDR3 nucleotides are TGTGCCAGCAGGCGGACAGGGGGCCATGGCGGGGAGCTGTTTTTT.